This TCR beta chain was sequenced during a study of CXCR3-negative and CXCR3-positive naive CD8 T cells. Naive cells were sorted as CD45RO-, CCR7+, CD27+ and CD95-. Broader study findings: Greater hydrophobicity was found in TRB CDR3s of CXCR3-positive naive cells than of CXCR3-negative naive cells. The study found CXCR3 expression partially decreased after cryopreservation and ran most assays on fresh PBMCs.

Note on this clonotype: What it binds is not known.

The libraries of TRB cDNA were prepared using 5' RACE with UMI labels. TCRdb reprocessed the 5' RACE reads; each CDR3 protein has one entry and no DNA is given. Its listing shows 130,000 or so distinct CDR3 sequences. CDR3 size: 16 residues. The sample was naive CXCR3+ CD8+ T cells from blood. The subset was: CD45RO-CCR7+CD27+CD95- naive CD8+ T cells expressing CXCR3 (TNR3+). The receptor was derived from a human donor in good health. Some clones in this sample may be carry-over from other donors' samples. The chain couples TRBV12-3 or TRBV12-4 to TRBJ2-6; TCRdb reports TRBD2, a call that lacks DNA to check it against. The CDR3 sequence is CASSGSFWTGANVLTF.